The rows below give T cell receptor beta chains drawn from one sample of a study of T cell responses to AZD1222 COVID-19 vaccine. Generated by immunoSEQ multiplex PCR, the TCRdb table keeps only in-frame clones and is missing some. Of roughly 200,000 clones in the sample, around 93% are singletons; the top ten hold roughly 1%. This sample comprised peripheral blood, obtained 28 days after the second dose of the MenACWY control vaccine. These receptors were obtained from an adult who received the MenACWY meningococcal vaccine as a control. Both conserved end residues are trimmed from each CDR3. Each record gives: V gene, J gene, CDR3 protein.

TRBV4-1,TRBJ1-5,ASSIGYSQPQH
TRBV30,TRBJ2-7,AWSPRVFSYEQY
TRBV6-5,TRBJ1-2,ASSRQGIYGYT
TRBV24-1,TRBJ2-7,ATSDPNGGEQY
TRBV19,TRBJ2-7,ASSPGTGGYEQY
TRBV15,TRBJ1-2,ATSREGYGYT
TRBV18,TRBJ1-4,ASSPPGGSEKLF
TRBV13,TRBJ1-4,ASSLEGRSTSSNEKLF
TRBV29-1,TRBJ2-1,SVAGGSDNEQF
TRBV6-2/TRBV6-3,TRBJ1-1,ASSSGGRYTEAF
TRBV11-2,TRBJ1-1,ASSLAGTEAF
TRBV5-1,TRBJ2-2,ASSAAGLAGSGELF
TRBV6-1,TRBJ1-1,ASSDWSRQAF
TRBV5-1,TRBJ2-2,ASRPRRTSEAGELF
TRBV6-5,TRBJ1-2,ASSPQGGTYGYT
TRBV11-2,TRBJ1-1,ASSLALSRGTEAF
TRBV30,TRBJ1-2,AWSVSAGNYGYT
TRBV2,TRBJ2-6,ASTGQGLGANVLT
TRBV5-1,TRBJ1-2,ASSQQRNYGYT
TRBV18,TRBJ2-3,ASSPPAGGPDTQY
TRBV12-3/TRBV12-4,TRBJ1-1,ASTRRENTEAF
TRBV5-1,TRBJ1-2,ASSQGDLANYGYT
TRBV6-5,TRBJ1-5,ASRLRANQPQH
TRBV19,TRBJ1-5,ASSIGGVQSNQPQH
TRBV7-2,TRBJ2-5,ASSSGGHGTQY
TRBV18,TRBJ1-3,ASSETTSGNTIY
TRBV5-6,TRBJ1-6,ASSPGTPDSPLH
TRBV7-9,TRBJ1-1,ASRPGQGMNTEAF
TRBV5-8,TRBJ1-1,ASSLVPGVTEAF
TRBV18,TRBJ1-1,ASSPRAGPLNTEAF
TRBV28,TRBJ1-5,ATSAWGDQPQH
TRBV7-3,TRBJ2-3,ASSPTTSVDTQY